The 2 T cell receptor beta chains listed next were all sequenced from one sample in a study of cytomegalovirus exposure and HLA in healthy donors. The PCR contained 60 Vbeta and 13 Jbeta primers. TCRdb's table, derived via immunoSEQ multiplex PCR, lists solely in-frame clones and lacks some. The sample has about 160,000 clones, around 76% seen once; the top ten hold roughly 2%. Material: PBMCs. These receptors originate from a female donor in good health and CMV-seronegative.

The rearrangement joins TRBV2 to TRBJ2-5; tentative D call: TRBD1 (6 bases). Germline assignment: CDR1 SNHLY and CDR2 FYNNEI. The CDR3 has 15 amino acids. The V end was cut by 4 bases, the J end by 5 bases, with 17 bases between. CDR3 nucleotide sequence: TGTGCCAGCAGTGGTGACAGGCCCCGCGGGGAGACCCAGTACTTC. As protein: CASSGDRPRGETQYF.

The chain has TRBV6-6 and TRBJ2-3; D remains unclear. In germline, CDR1 is MNHNY, CDR2 SVGAGI (reference sequence). Trimming cost V 10 bases and J 9 bases, with 14 bases left between them. The CDR3 has 11 amino acids. CDR3 nucleotide sequence: TGTGCCACCGTAGCCCGCAGAACGCAGTATTTT. It translates to CATVARRTQYF.